These 2 T cell receptor beta chains were sequenced from one sample in a study of control samples from healthy donors and cancer patients. Sequencing was performed with immunoSEQ multiplex PCR; in TCRdb, only in-frame clones are kept and a portion is missing. In the table there are over 150,000 clones, over 95% of which are singletons. The material sequenced was blood. Source of these receptors: a woman aged 25 to 45 in good health.

CDR3 in amino acids: CASSLALAGGSDTQYF. The CDR3 coding sequence is TGTGCCAGCAGCTTGGCCCTAGCGGGGGGGTCTGATACGCAGTATTTT. The chain carries TRBV5-6 and TRBJ2-3; 12 nucleotides match TRBD2. The V gene's germline CDR1 is SGHDT and CDR2 YYEEEE. The V segment lost 0 bases and the J segment 6 bases; nucleotides outside the gene matches: 5. This CDR3 has 16 amino acids.

The chain has TRBV7-2 and TRBJ2-3; TRBD2 agrees at 10 bases. The CDR3 consists of 14 residues. The V gene end was trimmed by 3 bases and the J gene end by 8 bases; junction bases not matched to a gene: 5. The germline V gene has CDR1 SGHTA and CDR2 FQGNSA. The CDR3 DNA reads as TGTGCCAGCAGCTTCCAGCGGGGGGGCCGTACGCAGTATTTT. As protein: CASSFQRGGRTQYF.